Included here is one TCR beta chain sequence, with context. Only in-frame clones appear in the TCRdb table, and some are missing; sequencing was by immunoSEQ multiplex PCR. The repertoire includes fewer than 700,000 clones, approximately 88% of them detected once, and 0.0095% to 0.012% sits in the top ten. This entry comes from a study of shared T cell receptors in the human thymus. Germline V CDR1 and CDR2: DFQATT, SNEGSKA (reference sequence). Trimming left V 8 bases short and J 5 bases short, with 7 bases between. The CDR3 is 10 residues long. The same sample was also used in a study of human thymus T cells. That investigation notes: Donation came from healthy Finnish infants having corrective surgery for congenital heart defects. Resections were taken during corrective heart surgery, and the thymus tissue came from these. Unrelated individuals had highly overlapping thymic repertoires, as reported in related research.

The chain joins TRBV20-1 to TRBJ2-1; D is unresolved. This TCR derives from a boy in the first two years of life with a congenital heart defect. Sample: thymocytes. The CDR3 DNA sequence: TGCAGTAGACTCGACAATGAGCAGTTCTTC. It encodes CSRLDNEQFF.